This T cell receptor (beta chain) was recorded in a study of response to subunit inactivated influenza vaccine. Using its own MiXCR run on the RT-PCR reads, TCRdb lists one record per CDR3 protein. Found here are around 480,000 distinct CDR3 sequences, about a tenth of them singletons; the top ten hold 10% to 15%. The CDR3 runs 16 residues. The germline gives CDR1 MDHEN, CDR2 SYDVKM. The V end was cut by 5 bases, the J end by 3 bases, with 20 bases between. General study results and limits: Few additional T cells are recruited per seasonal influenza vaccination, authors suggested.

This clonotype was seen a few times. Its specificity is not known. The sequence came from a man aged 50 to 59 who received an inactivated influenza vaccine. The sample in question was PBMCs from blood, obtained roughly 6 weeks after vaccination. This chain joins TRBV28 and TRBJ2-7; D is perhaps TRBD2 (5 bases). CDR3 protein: CASSPELGVKGYEQYF. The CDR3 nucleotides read TGTGCCAGCAGTCCCGAGTTGGGAGTCAAAGGCTACGAGCAGTACTTC.